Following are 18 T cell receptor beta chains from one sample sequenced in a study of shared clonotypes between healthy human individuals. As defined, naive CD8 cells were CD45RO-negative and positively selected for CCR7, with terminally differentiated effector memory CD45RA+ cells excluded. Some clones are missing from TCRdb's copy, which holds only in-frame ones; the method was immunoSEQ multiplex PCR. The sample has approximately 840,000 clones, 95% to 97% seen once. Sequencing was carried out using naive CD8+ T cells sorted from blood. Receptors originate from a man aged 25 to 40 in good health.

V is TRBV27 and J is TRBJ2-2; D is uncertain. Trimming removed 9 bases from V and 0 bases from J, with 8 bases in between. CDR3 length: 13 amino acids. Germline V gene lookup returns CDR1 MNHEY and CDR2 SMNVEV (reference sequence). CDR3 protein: CASGPSNTGELFF. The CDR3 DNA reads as TGTGCCAGTGGACCGTCGAACACCGGGGAGCTGTTTTTT.

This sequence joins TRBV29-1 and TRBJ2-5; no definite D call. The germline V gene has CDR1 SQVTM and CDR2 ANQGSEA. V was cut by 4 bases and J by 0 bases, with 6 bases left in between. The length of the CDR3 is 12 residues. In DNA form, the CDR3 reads TGCAGCGTTGCCGAGTACCAAGAGACCCAGTACTTC. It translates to CSVAEYQETQYF.

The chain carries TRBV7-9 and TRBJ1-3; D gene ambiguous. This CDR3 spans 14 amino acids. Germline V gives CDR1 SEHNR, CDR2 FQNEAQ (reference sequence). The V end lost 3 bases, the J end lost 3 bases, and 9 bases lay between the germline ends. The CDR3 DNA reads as TGTGCCAGCAGCTTTCTGGATGATGGAAACACCATATATTTT. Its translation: CASSFLDDGNTIYF.

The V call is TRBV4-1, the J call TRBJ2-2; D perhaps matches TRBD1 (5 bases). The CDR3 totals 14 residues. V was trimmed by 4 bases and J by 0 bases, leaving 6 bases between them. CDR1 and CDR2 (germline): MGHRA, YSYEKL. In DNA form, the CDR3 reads TGCGCCAGCAGCCGGACATCGAACACCGGGGAGCTGTTTTTT. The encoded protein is CASSRTSNTGELFF.

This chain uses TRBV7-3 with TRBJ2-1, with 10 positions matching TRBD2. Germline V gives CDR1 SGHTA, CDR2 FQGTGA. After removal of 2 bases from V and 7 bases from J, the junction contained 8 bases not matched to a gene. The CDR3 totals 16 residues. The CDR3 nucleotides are TGTGCCAGCAGCTTATCGTCTAGCGGGAGTCGTAATGAGCAGTTCTTC. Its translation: CASSLSSSGSRNEQFF.

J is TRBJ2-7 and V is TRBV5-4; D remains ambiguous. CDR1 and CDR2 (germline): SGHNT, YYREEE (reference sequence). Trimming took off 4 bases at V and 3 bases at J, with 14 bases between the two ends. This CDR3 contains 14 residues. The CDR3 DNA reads TGTGCCAGCAGCGTCAGAGGTCCCTACTACGAGCAGTACTTC. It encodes CASSVRGPYYEQYF.

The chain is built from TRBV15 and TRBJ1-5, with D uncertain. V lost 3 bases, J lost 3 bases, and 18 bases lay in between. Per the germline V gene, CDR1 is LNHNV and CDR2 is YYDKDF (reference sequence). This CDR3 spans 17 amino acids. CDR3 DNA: TGTGCCACCAGCAGTGGGGTGGGGATGGGCAACAATCAGCCCCAGCATTTT. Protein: CATSSGVGMGNNQPQHF.

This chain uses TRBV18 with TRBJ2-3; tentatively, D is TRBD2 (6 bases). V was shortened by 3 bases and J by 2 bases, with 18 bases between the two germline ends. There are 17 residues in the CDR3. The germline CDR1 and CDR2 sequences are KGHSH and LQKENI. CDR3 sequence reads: CASSPNPGSASTDTQYF. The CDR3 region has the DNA TGTGCCAGCTCACCCAACCCCGGGAGTGCTTCCACAGATACGCAGTATTTT.

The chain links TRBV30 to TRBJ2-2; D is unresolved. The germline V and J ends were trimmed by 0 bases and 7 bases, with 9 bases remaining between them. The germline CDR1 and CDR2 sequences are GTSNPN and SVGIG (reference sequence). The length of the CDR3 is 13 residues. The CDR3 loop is CAWSVLGGGELFF. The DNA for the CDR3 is TGTGCCTGGAGTGTGTTGGGCGGCGGGGAGCTGTTTTTT. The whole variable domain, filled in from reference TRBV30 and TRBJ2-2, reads SQTIHQWPATLVQPVGSPLSLECTVEGTSNPNLYWYRQAAGRGLQLLFYSVGIGQISSEVPQNLSASRPQDRQFILSSKKLLLSDSGFYLCAWSVLGGGELFFGEGSRLTVL.

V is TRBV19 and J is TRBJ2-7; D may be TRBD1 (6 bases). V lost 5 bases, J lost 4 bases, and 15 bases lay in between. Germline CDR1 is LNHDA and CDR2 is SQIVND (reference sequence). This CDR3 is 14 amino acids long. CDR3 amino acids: CASSPTGLTYEQYF. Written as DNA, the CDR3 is TGTGCCAGTAGTCCCACAGGGTTAACTTACGAGCAGTACTTC. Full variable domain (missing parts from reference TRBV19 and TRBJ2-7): DGGITQSPKYLFRKEGQNVTLSCEQNLNHDAMYWYRQDPGQGLRLIYYSQIVNDFQKGDIAEGYSVSREKKESFPLTVTSAQKNPTAFYLCASSPTGLTYEQYFGPGTRLTVT.

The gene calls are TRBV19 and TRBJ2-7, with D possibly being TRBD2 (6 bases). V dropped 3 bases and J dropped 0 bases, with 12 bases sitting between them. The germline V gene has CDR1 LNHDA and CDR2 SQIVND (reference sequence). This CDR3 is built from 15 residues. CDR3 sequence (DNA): TGTGCCAGTAGTATCCATGCGGGAAGCTCCTACGAGCAGTACTTC. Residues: CASSIHAGSSYEQYF.

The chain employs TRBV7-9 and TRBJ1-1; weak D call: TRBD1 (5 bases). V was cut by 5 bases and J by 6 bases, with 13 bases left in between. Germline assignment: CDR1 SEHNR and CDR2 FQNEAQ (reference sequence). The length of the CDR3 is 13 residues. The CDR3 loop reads CASSLSGSAEAFF. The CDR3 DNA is TGTGCCAGCAGCCTATCAGGGTCTGCTGAAGCTTTCTTT.

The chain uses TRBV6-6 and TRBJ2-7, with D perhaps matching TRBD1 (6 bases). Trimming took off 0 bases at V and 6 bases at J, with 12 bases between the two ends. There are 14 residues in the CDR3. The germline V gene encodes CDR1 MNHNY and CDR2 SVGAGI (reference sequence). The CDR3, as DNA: TGTGCCAGCAGTTACTCGGCAGGGGAAAGCGAGCAGTACTTC. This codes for CASSYSAGESEQYF.

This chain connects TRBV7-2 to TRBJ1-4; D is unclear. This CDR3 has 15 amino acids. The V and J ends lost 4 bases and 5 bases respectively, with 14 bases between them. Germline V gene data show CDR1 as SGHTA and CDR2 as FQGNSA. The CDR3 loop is CASSSRSRSNEKLFF. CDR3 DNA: TGTGCCAGCAGCTCTAGGTCGAGATCAAATGAAAAACTGTTTTTT.

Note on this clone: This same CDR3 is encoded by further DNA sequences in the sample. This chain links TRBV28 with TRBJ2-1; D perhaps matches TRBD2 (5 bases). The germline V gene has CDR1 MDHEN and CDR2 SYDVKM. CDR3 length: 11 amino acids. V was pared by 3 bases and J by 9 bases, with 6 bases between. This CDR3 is CASSFGGEQFF. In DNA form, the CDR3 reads TGTGCCAGCAGTTTTGGAGGTGAGCAGTTCTTC.

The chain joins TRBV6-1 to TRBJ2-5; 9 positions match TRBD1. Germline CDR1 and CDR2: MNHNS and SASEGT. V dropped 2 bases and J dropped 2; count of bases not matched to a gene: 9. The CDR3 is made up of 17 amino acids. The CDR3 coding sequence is TGTGCCAGCAGTGAAAACCCCCCTGGGACAGGGCAAGAGACCCAGTACTTC. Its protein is CASSENPPGTGQETQYF.

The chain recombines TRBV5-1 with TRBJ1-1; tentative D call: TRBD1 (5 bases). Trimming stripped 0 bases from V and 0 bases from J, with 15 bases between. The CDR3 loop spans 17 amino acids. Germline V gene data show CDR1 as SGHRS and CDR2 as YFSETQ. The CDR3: CASSLEEGQALNTEAFF. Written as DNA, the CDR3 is TGCGCCAGCAGCTTGGAGGAGGGGCAGGCCCTGAACACTGAAGCTTTCTTT. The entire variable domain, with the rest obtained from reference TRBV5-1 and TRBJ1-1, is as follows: KAGVTQTPRYLIKTRGQQVTLSCSPISGHRSVSWYQQTPGQGLQFLFEYFSETQRNKGNFPGRFSGRQFSNSRSEMNVSTLELGDSALYLCASSLEEGQALNTEAFFGQGTRLTVV.

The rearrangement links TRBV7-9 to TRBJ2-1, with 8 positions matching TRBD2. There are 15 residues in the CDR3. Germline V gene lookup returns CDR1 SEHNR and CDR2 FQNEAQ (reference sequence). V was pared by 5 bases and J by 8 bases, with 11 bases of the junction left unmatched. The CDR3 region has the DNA TGTGCCAGCAGCCCACCGGGACTAGAGGGACATGAGCAGTTCTTC. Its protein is CASSPPGLEGHEQFF.